This T cell receptor (beta chain) comes out of a study of shared clonotypes between healthy human individuals. Study overall: Donors had three CD4 naive, three CD4 memory, two CD8 naive and one CD8 memory plate apiece. Study-level results: On the whole, naive subsets had larger estimated richness than memory subsets had.

A note on this clone: Its antigen is unknown.

In the study's own analysis: For the immunoSEQ data, sequences were junction-only without quality scores, so filtering differed. Assay used: immunoSEQ multiplex PCR; TCRdb lists only in-frame clones, some missing. That table gives V, J and clone size, and the DNA gave D and trimming. The sample lists 2 million to 2.5 million clones, about 92% occurring once. The V gene end was trimmed by 3 bases and the J gene end by 11 bases; junction bases not matched to a gene: 13. This CDR3 has 15 residues. The V gene's germline CDR1 is MNHNS and CDR2 SASEGT. The chain joins TRBV6-1 to TRBJ1-3, with TRBD1 identical over 7 bases. Sequencing input: naive CD4+ T cells from PBMCs. Subset defined: CD45RA+ positively selected. This receptor was obtained from a young man in good health. Some clones in this sample may be carry-over from other donors' samples. CDR3 DNA sequence: TGTGCCAGCAGTGAGATTAGGGGACAGTTGGGCCCCATATATTTT. It codes for CASSEIRGQLGPIYF.